The text below deals with one TCR beta chain. Its antigen remains unidentified. The table came from immunoSEQ multiplex PCR; TCRdb's copy has only in-frame clones and leaves some out. The table lists about 160,000 clones, around nine tenths of them singletons. Germline loops: CDR1 ENHRY, CDR2 SYGVKD. V was cut by 2 bases and J by 3 bases, with 11 bases left in between. CDR3 size: 14 residues. These data originate in a study of T cell responses to AZD1222 COVID-19 vaccine. Whole-study results and caveats: Reportedly, close to half of spike-specific TCRs are directed against unmutated variant regions.

Doses given second, at about 4 or about 12 weeks, were pooled. This chain links TRBV10-3 with TRBJ2-7; TRBD1 is a possible D gene (5 bases). The TCR was taken from an adult who received the AZD1222 COVID-19 vaccine. The sample was peripheral blood, taken 28 days after the second AZD1222 dose. The CDR3 nucleotides read TGTGCCATCAGTGAGACCTGGACAAACTACGAGCAGTACTTC. Protein: CAISETWTNYEQYF.